The rows below give T cell receptor beta chains drawn from one sample of a study of T cell repertoires in cytomegalovirus infection. TCRdb called the reads again in MiXCR, with one record for every CDR3 protein. Of about 700,000 distinct CDR3 sequences listed, around a third are singletons. Which antigens these TCRs recognize remains unknown. The source was cultured PBMCs, collected from culture after CMV antigen stimulation. The receptors shown here come from a human donor in good health (CMV status not recorded). Some clones in this sample may be carry-over from other donors' samples. CDR3s include the opening cysteine and the closing phenylalanine or tryptophan. Fields, in order: J gene, V gene, clone size, D gene, CDR3 DNA, CDR3 protein. A D gene is named only where the DNA matches it firmly. The listing skips clone size in some rows; elsewhere it reads once, few, many or a size class.

j_call: TRBJ2-3
v_call: TRBV11-2
clone_size: NA
d_call: NA
cdr3_nt: TGTGCCAGCAGTGTTCTAGGTGCTAGCACAGATACGCAGTATTTT
cdr3_aa: CASSVLGASTDTQYF

j_call: TRBJ2-5
v_call: TRBV11-2
clone_size: NA
d_call: NA
cdr3_nt: TGTGCCAGCAGCCTTCCTCGGGGGGCCCAAGAGACCCAGTACTTC
cdr3_aa: CASSLPRGAQETQYF

j_call: TRBJ1-2
v_call: TRBV7-2
clone_size: many
d_call: NA
cdr3_nt: TGTGCCAGCAGCTTAAGTAGACAGCTTTATGGCTACACCTTC
cdr3_aa: CASSLSRQLYGYTF

j_call: TRBJ2-5
v_call: TRBV7-2
clone_size: few
d_call: TRBD2
cdr3_nt: TGTGCCAGCAGCCCCTCGACTAGCGTGGAGACCCAGTACTTC
cdr3_aa: CASSPSTSVETQYF

j_call: TRBJ2-1
v_call: TRBV7-8
clone_size: NA
d_call: TRBD1
cdr3_nt: TGTGCCAGCAGCCTTGGGAAGACAGGGTTTAACCATGAGCAGTTCTTC
cdr3_aa: CASSLGKTGFNHEQFF

j_call: TRBJ2-3
v_call: TRBV5-4
clone_size: NA
d_call: TRBD2
cdr3_nt: TGTGCCAGCAGCCGCGGCGGGGGAACAGGCACAGATACGCAGTATTTT
cdr3_aa: CASSRGGGTGTDTQYF

j_call: TRBJ1-1
v_call: TRBV11-2
clone_size: few
d_call: NA
cdr3_nt: TGTGCCAGCAGCTTCCGGACGGATTACACTGAAGCTTTCTTT
cdr3_aa: CASSFRTDYTEAFF

j_call: TRBJ2-5
v_call: TRBV20-1
clone_size: few
d_call: TRBD2
cdr3_nt: TGCAGTGCGCTGGGACTAGAAGAGACCCAGTACTTC
cdr3_aa: CSALGLEETQYF

j_call: TRBJ2-7
v_call: TRBV7-6
clone_size: few
d_call: TRBD1
cdr3_nt: TGTGCCAGCAGCTTAGCTCTGATAGGGACAGGGCCAAACGAGCAGTACTTC
cdr3_aa: CASSLALIGTGPNEQYF

j_call: TRBJ2-2
v_call: TRBV6-1
clone_size: NA
d_call: TRBD2
cdr3_nt: TGTGCCAGCACTGGACTAGCGGGGAGCACCGGGGAGCTGTTTTTT
cdr3_aa: CASTGLAGSTGELFF

j_call: TRBJ2-7
v_call: TRBV6-5
clone_size: few
d_call: NA
cdr3_nt: TGTGCCAGCAGACCCCCCCGGGCGGGTATGAAGGCCTACGAGCAGTACTTC
cdr3_aa: CASRPPRAGMKAYEQYF

j_call: TRBJ2-7
v_call: TRBV11-2
clone_size: NA
d_call: NA
cdr3_nt: TGTGCCAGCAGCTTAGGATTTGTGGGTAGGGAGCAGTACTTC
cdr3_aa: CASSLGFVGREQYF

j_call: TRBJ2-1
v_call: TRBV20-1
clone_size: few
d_call: NA
cdr3_nt: TGCAGTGCGCCGGGACTCATGGATACTGAGCAGTTCTTC
cdr3_aa: CSAPGLMDTEQFF

j_call: TRBJ2-7
v_call: TRBV7-6
clone_size: NA
d_call: TRBD2
cdr3_nt: TGTGCCAGCAGCTTCCGGGCGGGTGGCCTAGCGGGGACCTACGAGCAGTACTTC
cdr3_aa: CASSFRAGGLAGTYEQYF

j_call: TRBJ2-1
v_call: TRBV7-8
clone_size: few
d_call: NA
cdr3_nt: TGTGCCAGCAGCTTAGGGCTTAGACAGCGCCTGGGGAATGAGCAGTTCTTC
cdr3_aa: CASSLGLRQRLGNEQFF

j_call: TRBJ2-7
v_call: TRBV12-3/TRBV12-4
clone_size: NA
d_call: NA
cdr3_nt: TGTGCCAGCCCTAGGCGGTACGAGCAGTACTTC
cdr3_aa: CASPRRYEQYF

j_call: TRBJ1-1
v_call: TRBV6-1
clone_size: NA
d_call: NA
cdr3_nt: TGTGCCAGCAGTCTACAGCTGACCTTCTCTGAAGCTTTCTTT
cdr3_aa: CASSLQLTFSEAFF

j_call: TRBJ2-6
v_call: TRBV19
clone_size: NA
d_call: TRBD1
cdr3_nt: TGTGCCAGTACAGACAGGGGACTGAGCTCTGGGGCCAACGTCCTGACTTTC
cdr3_aa: CASTDRGLSSGANVLTF

j_call: TRBJ1-4
v_call: TRBV15
clone_size: few
d_call: TRBD1
cdr3_nt: TGTGCCACCAGCAGAAGGGGACAGGACCCTGGGAAACTGTTTTTT
cdr3_aa: CATSRRGQDPGKLFF

j_call: TRBJ2-3
v_call: TRBV30
clone_size: NA
d_call: NA
cdr3_nt: TGTGCCTGGAGTGTTACCAGGGCAGATACGCAGTATTTT
cdr3_aa: CAWSVTRADTQYF

j_call: TRBJ2-3
v_call: TRBV7-2
clone_size: few
d_call: TRBD2
cdr3_nt: TGTGCCAGCAGCTTAGGCTACGGGAGGGATACGCAGTATTTT
cdr3_aa: CASSLGYGRDTQYF

j_call: TRBJ2-7
v_call: TRBV7-9
clone_size: few
d_call: NA
cdr3_nt: TGTGCCATCCCCGGCCCGGCGGACTCCTACGAGCAGTACTTC
cdr3_aa: CAIPGPADSYEQYF